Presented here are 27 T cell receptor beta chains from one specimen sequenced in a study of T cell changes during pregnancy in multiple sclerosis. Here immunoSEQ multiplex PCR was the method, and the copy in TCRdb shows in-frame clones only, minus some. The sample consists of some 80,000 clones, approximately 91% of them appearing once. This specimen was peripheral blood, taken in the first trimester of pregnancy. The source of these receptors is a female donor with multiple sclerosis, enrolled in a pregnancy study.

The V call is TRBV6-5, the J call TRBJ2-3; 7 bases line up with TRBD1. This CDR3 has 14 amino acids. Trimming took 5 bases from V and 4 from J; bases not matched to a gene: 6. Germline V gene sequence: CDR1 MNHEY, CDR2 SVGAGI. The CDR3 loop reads CASSPQGIADTQYF. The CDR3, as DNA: TGTGCCAGCAGTCCACAGGGGATCGCAGATACGCAGTATTTT.

This CDR3 reads CSVEELSRGKTYGYTF. For the CDR3, the DNA is TGCAGCGTTGAAGAACTTTCTAGGGGCAAGACGTATGGCTACACCTTC. The genes are TRBV29-1 and TRBJ1-2, with D tentatively TRBD1 (5 bases). V lost 0 bases and J 5 bases, leaving 19 bases between the germline ends. Germline V lookup: CDR1 SQVTM, CDR2 ANQGSEA. This CDR3 is built from 16 residues.

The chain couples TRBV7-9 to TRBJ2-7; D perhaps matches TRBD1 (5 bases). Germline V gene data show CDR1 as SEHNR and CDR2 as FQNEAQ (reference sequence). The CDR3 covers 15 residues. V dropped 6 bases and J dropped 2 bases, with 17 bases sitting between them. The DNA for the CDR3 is TGTGCCAGCAGTTTCTCAGACGCGGACACCTACGAGCAGTACTTC. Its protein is CASSFSDADTYEQYF.

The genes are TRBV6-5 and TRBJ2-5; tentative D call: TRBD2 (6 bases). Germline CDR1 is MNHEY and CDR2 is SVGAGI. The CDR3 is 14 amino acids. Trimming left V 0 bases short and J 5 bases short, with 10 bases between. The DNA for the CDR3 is TGTGCCAGCAGTTACTCGACGGAGGGGGAGACCCAGTACTTC. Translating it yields CASSYSTEGETQYF.

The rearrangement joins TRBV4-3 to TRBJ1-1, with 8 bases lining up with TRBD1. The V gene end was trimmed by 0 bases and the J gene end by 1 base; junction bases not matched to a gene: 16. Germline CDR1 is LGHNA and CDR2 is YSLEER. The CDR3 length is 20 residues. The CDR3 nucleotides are TGCGCCAGCAGCCAAGAAAGGGGGGCCCAGGGGGCTTACAGGAACACTGAAGCTTTCTTT. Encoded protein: CASSQERGAQGAYRNTEAFF.

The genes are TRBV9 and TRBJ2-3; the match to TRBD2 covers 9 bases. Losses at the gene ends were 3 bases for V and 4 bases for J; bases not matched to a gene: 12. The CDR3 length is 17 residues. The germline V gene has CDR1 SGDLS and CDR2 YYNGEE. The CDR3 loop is CASSALGLAPAADTQYF. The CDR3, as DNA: TGTGCCAGCAGCGCCTTGGGACTAGCCCCGGCCGCAGATACGCAGTATTTT.

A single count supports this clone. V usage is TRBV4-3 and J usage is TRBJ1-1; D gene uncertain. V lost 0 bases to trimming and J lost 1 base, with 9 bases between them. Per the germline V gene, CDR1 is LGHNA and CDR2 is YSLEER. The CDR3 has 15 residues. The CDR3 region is CASSQDLLPNTEAFF. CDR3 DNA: TGCGCCAGCAGCCAAGATCTCCTTCCGAACACTGAAGCTTTCTTT.

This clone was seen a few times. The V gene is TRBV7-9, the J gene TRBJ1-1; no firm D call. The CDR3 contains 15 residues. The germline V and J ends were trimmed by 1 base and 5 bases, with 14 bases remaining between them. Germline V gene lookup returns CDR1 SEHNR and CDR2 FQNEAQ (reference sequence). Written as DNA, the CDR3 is TGTGCCAGCAGCTTAGTACTCCCGGGGATGACTGAAGCTTTCTTT. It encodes CASSLVLPGMTEAFF.

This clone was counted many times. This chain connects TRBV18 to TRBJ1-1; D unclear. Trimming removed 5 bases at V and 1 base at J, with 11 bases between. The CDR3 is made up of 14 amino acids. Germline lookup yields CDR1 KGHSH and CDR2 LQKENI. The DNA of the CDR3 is TGTGCCAGCTCAATACAGAATACGAACACTGAAGCTTTCTTT. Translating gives CASSIQNTNTEAFF.

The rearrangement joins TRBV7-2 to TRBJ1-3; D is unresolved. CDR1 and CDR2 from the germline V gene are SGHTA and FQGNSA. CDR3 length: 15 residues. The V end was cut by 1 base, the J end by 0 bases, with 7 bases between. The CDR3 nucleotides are TGTGCCAGCAGCTTAGATCGTCCCTCTGGAAACACCATATATTTT. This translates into CASSLDRPSGNTIYF.

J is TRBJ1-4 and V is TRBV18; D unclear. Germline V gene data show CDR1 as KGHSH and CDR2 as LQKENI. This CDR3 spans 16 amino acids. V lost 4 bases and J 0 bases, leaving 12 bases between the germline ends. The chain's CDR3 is CASSHQSETTNEKLFF. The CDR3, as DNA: TGTGCCAGCTCACACCAGTCCGAAACAACTAATGAAAAACTGTTTTTT.

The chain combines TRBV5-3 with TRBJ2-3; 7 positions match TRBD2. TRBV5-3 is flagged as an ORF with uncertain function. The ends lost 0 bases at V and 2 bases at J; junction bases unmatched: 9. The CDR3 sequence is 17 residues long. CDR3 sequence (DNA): TGTGCCAGAAGCTTGGCCCCGGTGGGGGGGACCACAGATACGCAGTATTTT. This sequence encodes CARSLAPVGGTTDTQYF.

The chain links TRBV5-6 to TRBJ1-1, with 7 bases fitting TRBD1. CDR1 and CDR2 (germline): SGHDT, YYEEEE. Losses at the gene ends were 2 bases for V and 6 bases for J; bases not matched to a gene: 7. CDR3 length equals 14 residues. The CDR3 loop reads CASSFGTVYAEAFF. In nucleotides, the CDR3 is TGTGCCAGCAGCTTCGGGACAGTCTACGCTGAAGCTTTCTTT. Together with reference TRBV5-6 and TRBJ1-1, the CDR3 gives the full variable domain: DAGVTQSPTHLIKTRGQQVTLRCSPKSGHDTVSWYQQALGQGPQFIFQYYEEEERQRGNFPDRFSGHQFPNYSSELNVNALLLGDSALYLCASSFGTVYAEAFFGQGTRLTVV.

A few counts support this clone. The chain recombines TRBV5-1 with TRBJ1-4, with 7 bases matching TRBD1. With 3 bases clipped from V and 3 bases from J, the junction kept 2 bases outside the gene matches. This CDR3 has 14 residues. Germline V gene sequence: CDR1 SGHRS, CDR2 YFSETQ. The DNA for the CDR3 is TGCGCCAGCAGCTCGGGACAGCCTAATGAAAAACTGTTTTTT. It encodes CASSSGQPNEKLFF.

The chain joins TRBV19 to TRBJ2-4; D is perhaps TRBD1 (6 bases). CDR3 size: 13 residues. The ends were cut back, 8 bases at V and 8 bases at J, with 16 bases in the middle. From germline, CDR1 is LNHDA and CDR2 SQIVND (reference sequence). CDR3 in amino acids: CASGKTGSDIQYF. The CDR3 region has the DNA TGTGCCAGTGGAAAGACAGGTTCCGACATTCAGTACTTC.

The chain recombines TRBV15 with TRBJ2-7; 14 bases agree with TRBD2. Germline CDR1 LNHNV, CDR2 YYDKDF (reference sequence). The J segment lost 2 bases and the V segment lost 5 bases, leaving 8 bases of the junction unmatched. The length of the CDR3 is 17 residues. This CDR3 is CATSSRPGLAGAYEQYF. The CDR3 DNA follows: TGTGCCACCAGCTCAAGACCGGGACTAGCGGGAGCCTACGAGCAGTACTTC.

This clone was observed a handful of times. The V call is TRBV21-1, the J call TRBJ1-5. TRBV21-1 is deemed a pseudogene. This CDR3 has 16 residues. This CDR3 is CASSKARRDANQPQHF. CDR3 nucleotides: TGTGCCAGCAGCAAAGCGCGGAGGGATGCCAATCAGCCCCAGCATTTT.

CDR3 residues: CASSLGQDFSLHF. The CDR3 DNA follows: TGTGCCAGCAGCTTAGGACAGGATTTTTCCCTCCACTTT. The J gene is TRBJ1-6, the V gene TRBV5-6; TRBD1 matches 7 bases. Germline CDR1 is SGHDT and CDR2 is YYEEEE. This CDR3 comprises 13 residues. With V trimmed by 2 bases and J by 14 bases, 7 bases remained unmatched.

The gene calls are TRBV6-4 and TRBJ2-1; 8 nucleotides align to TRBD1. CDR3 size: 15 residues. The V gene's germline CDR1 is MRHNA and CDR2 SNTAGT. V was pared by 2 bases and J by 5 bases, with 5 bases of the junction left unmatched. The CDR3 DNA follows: TGTGCCAGCAGTGACCCCGGGACAGGAGACAATGAGCAGTTCTTC. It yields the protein CASSDPGTGDNEQFF.

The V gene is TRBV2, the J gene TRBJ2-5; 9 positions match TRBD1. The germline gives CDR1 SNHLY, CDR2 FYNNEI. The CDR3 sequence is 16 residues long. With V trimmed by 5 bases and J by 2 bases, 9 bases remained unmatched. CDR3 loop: CASSPGTGKLQETQYF. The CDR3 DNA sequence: TGTGCCAGCAGTCCCGGGACAGGGAAACTACAAGAGACCCAGTACTTC.

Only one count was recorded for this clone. The CDR3 spells CASSPPILRTENTEAFF. The CDR3 coding sequence is TGTGCCAGCAGCCCTCCCATCCTCAGGACAGAAAACACTGAAGCTTTCTTT. The chain couples TRBV7-8 to TRBJ1-1; D is perhaps TRBD1 (6 bases). In germline, CDR1 is SGHVS, CDR2 FQNEAQ. Trimming took 5 bases from V and 2 from J, leaving 21 bases between them. The CDR3 has 17 amino acids.

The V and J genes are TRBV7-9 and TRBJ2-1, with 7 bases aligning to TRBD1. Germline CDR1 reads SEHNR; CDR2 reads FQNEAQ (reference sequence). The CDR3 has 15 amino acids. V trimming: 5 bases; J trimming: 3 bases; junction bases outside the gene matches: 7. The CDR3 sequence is CASSPGTVDYNEQFF. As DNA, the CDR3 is TGTGCCAGCAGCCCCGGGACAGTGGACTACAATGAGCAGTTCTTC.

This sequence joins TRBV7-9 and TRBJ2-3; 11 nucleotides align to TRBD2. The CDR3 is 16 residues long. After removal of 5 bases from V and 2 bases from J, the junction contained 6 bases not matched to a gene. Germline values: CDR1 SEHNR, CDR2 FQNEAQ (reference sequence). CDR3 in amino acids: CASSAGLAEVTDTQYF. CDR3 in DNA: TGTGCCAGCAGCGCGGGACTAGCGGAAGTCACAGATACGCAGTATTTT.

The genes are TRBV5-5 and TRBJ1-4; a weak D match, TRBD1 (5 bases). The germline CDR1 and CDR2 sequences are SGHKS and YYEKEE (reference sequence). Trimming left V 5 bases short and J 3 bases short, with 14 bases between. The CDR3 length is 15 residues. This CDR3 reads CASSASGLANEKLFF. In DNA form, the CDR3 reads TGTGCCAGCAGTGCTTCAGGGCTGGCTAATGAAAAACTGTTTTTT.

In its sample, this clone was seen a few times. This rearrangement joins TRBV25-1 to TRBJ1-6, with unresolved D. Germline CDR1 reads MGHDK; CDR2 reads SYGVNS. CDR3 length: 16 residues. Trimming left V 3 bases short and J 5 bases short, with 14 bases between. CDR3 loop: CASSEPAGINNSPLHF. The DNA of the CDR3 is TGTGCCAGCAGTGAGCCCGCGGGAATTAATAATTCACCCCTCCACTTT.

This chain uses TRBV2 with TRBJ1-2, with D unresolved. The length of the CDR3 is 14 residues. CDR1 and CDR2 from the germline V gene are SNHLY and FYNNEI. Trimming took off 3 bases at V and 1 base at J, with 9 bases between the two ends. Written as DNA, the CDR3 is TGTGCCAGCAGTGACTTGGCTGTTAACTATGGCTACACCTTC. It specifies CASSDLAVNYGYTF. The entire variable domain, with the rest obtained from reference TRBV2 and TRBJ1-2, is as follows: EPEVTQTPSHQVTQMGQEVILRCVPISNHLYFYWYRQILGQKVEFLVSFYNNEISEKSEIFDDQFSVERPDGSNFTLKIRSTKLEDSAMYFCASSDLAVNYGYTFGSGTRLTVV.

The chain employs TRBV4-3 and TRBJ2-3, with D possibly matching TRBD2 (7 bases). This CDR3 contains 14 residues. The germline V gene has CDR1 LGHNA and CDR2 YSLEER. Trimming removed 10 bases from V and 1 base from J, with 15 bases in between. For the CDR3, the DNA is TGCGCCACTCCGGGGGGCCGACGCACAGATACGCAGTATTTT. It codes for CATPGGRRTDTQYF.